This paragraph covers one T cell receptor beta chain sequence. Antigen specificity is unknown. This sample is part of a study of T cell repertoires in aging, cancer and after chemotherapy. Across the study: Healthy donor repertoires were recorded over several months to years and showed clear clonal overlap. Approximately 8 million TCR reads were in the whole dataset. General study results and limits: Compared with age-matched healthy donors, untreated hematological or solid cancer patients showed higher blood TCR clonality.

A mixed TRB-A/B primer pool amplified rearranged TRB by multiplex touch-down PCR. From the multiplex PCR reads, TCRdb called clonotypes with MiXCR, one entry per CDR3 protein. The sample lists more than 15,000 distinct CDR3 sequences; approximately 46% were seen once. Peripheral blood genomic DNA, not sorted cells or RNA, was the template. This CDR3 contains 13 residues. Germline CDR1 and CDR2: GTSNPN and SVGIG (reference sequence). Trimming took 4 bases from V and 3 from J, leaving 13 bases between them. V is TRBV30 and J is TRBJ2-7; D is perhaps TRBD1 (6 bases). The TCR was taken from a human donor in good health. Sequenced material: blood. CDR3 nucleotides: TGTGCCTGGAACCCGGGACATAACTACGAGCAGTACTTC. Its protein is CAWNPGHNYEQYF.